This TCR beta chain was found in a study of neoadjuvant nivolumab and ipilimumab in lung cancer. Study results and caveats: Resected-tumor TCR richness correlated positively with pretherapy blood richness. Only two of four nivolumab-treated tumors gained richness and clonality by surgery.

This clone showed up just a few times. As yet, its antigen is unknown. The data were produced by immunoSEQ multiplex PCR, yet TCRdb's version contains in-frame clones alone and is incomplete. In the table there are around 20,000 clones, around 79% of which are singletons. Trimming pared 4 bases from V and 7 bases from J, leaving 18 bases between. The CDR3 runs 15 residues. Looked up from germline, CDR1 is SGHKS and CDR2 is YYEKEE (reference sequence). The material was tumor tissue, obtained after neoadjuvant nivolumab, alone or with ipilimumab, at or shortly before surgery. The source of this sequence is an adult with non-small cell lung cancer. This chain connects TRBV5-5 to TRBJ1-5, with D possibly being TRBD1 (5 bases). The CDR3 sequence is CASSPLQGQMQPQHF. CDR3 sequence (DNA): TGTGCCAGCAGCCCGCTTCAGGGTCAGATGCAGCCCCAGCATTTT.